The rows below give T cell receptor beta chains drawn from one sample of a study of cytomegalovirus exposure and HLA in healthy donors. Here immunoSEQ multiplex PCR was the method, and the copy in TCRdb shows in-frame clones only, minus some. The sample carries under 300,000 clones, around two thirds recorded once. The sequencing input was PBMCs. The receptor set was obtained from a female donor in good health and CMV-seronegative. Each CDR3 is given with its conserved first and last residue. The D gene is left open where the match is weak. Clone size is given for some rows only: seen once, a few or many times, or a class if the clone is expanded.

j_call d_call clone_size v_call cdr3_nt cdr3_aa
TRBJ1-2 - - TRBV5-4 TGTGCCAGCAGCCCTAGCTCAGAGTACGGCTACACCTTC CASSPSSEYGYTF
TRBJ2-2 - - TRBV18 TGTGCCAGCTCACCTCCAGGGCCCGGGGAGCTGTTTTTT CASSPPGPGELFF
TRBJ2-7 TRBD2 - TRBV27 TGTGCCAGCAGCTCGGCGGGGGGCTACGAGCAGTACTTC CASSSAGGYEQYF
TRBJ2-1 - - TRBV29-1 TGCAGCGTTGGGTCTACTCAAGACTACAATGAGCAGTTCTTC CSVGSTQDYNEQFF
TRBJ2-7 - - TRBV27 TGTGCCAGCAGTTCGGACACGGGCTCCTACGAGCAGTACTTC CASSSDTGSYEQYF
TRBJ2-2 - - TRBV7-7 TGTGCCAGCAGCCCGGGGAATGCCGGGGAGCTGTTTTTT CASSPGNAGELFF
TRBJ1-6 TRBD1 - TRBV5-1 TGCGCCAGCAGCTTGGCAACAGGGGGATCACCCCTCCACTTT CASSLATGGSPLHF
TRBJ2-1 TRBD2 once TRBV7-8 TGTGCCAGCAGCTTAGCTAGCGGGAGGTTTGATGAGCAGTTCTTC CASSLASGRFDEQFF
TRBJ2-7 TRBD2 - TRBV9 TGTGCCAGCAGCGTAGGGGGGGGGACGGGAGAGCAGTACTTC CASSVGGGTGEQYF
TRBJ2-7 TRBD1 - TRBV18 TGTGCCAGCTCTCAACCGGACAGGGGGAGATACGAGCAGTACTTC CASSQPDRGRYEQYF
TRBJ2-1 - - TRBV7-2 TGTGCCAGCAGCTCAGCCGGGACTGTCGCTTACAATGAGCAGTTCTTC CASSSAGTVAYNEQFF
TRBJ2-1 - - TRBV20-1 TGCAGTGCTAGACTATACAATGAGCAGTTCTTC CSARLYNEQFF
TRBJ2-2 TRBD2 - TRBV5-1 TGCGCCAGCAGCCCCGGACTAGCGGGAGGGTCCGGGGAGCTGTTTTTT CASSPGLAGGSGELFF
TRBJ2-5 - - TRBV5-1 TGCGCCAGCAGCTTTGAGGGCTTCCAAGAGACCCAGTACTTC CASSFEGFQETQYF
TRBJ2-2 TRBD1 - TRBV5-1 TGCGCCAGCAGCCCAGGGACAGCATTCACCGGGGAGCTGTTTTTT CASSPGTAFTGELFF
TRBJ2-7 TRBD1 - TRBV2 TGTGCCAGCAGAAGACAGGGAAACGAGCAGTACTTC CASRRQGNEQYF
TRBJ1-4 - few TRBV12-5 TGTGCTAGTGGTTCTCCAAACAGGGACCCAGAAAAACTGTTTTTT CASGSPNRDPEKLFF
TRBJ1-5 TRBD1 - TRBV10-2 TGCGCCAGCAGTGGGGACAGGGAAATTTATAGCAATCAGCCCCAGCATTTT CASSGDREIYSNQPQHF
TRBJ1-2 - - TRBV28 TGTGCCAGCAGTCAAGGGGTCTATGGCTACACCTTC CASSQGVYGYTF
TRBJ2-7 - - TRBV27 TGTGCCAGCAGTTTATCGTTTCCGGGTCCCTACGAGCAGTACTTC CASSLSFPGPYEQYF
TRBJ2-3 - - TRBV29-1 TGCAGCGTTGAAGTTGTGGGGAGCCAGATTGGGGCGCAGTATTTT CSVEVVGSQIGAQYF
TRBJ1-1 TRBD1 - TRBV5-1 TGCGCCAGCAGCTTCTCCGGGACAGGGACTGAAGCTTTCTTT CASSFSGTGTEAFF
TRBJ1-3 - - TRBV10-3 TGTGCCACCGTATCTGGAAACACCATATATTTT CATVSGNTIYF
TRBJ2-1 TRBD2 - TRBV9 TGTGCCAGCAGCCCAAATCCGACTAGCGGGAGGCCATCCTACAATGAGCAGTTCTTC CASSPNPTSGRPSYNEQFF
TRBJ1-2 TRBD1 - TRBV12-5 TGTGCTAGTGGCCCGGGACAGGACTATGGCTACACCTTC CASGPGQDYGYTF
TRBJ1-2 TRBD1 few TRBV5-6 TGTGCCAGCAGCCTTTTGACACCGGGACAGGGGAGCTATGGCTACACCTTC CASSLLTPGQGSYGYTF
TRBJ2-3 TRBD2 - TRBV27 TGTGCCAGCAGTTTAGCGGGAGAGGGCACAGATACGCAGTATTTT CASSLAGEGTDTQYF
TRBJ2-1 - - TRBV5-8 TGTGCCAGCAACTTAAGAGGCTCCTACAATGAGCAGTTCTTC CASNLRGSYNEQFF
TRBJ2-1 - - TRBV5-4 TGTGCCAGCAGCTTGAGTGGAGCGAGCTCCTACAATGAGCAGTTCTTC CASSLSGASSYNEQFF
TRBJ1-5 - - TRBV21-1 TGTGCCAGCAGCGAGACAGGGGGGGGAAATGCCCAGCATTTT CASSETGGGNAQHF
TRBJ2-3 TRBD2 few TRBV6-5 TGTGCCAGCAGGAGTTCAGCGGGACTAGATACGCAGTATTTT CASRSSAGLDTQYF
TRBJ2-7 - - TRBV28 TGTGCCAGCAGTCTGACAGGTTCTTACTCCTACGAGCAGTACTTC CASSLTGSYSYEQYF
TRBJ1-6 - - TRBV2 TGTGCCAGCAGTGAGAGAACCAAGAATTCACCCCTCCACTTT CASSERTKNSPLHF
TRBJ2-7 TRBD1 - TRBV4-1 TGCGCCAGCAGCCCCTTACAGGGGTACGAGCAGTACTTC CASSPLQGYEQYF
TRBJ1-2 - few TRBV27 TGTGCCAGCAGCTCCTTAGGCAGGGGAGAGGATGGCTACACCTTC CASSSLGRGEDGYTF
TRBJ2-2 TRBD2 few TRBV27 TGTGCCAGCAGCCTTGGACTAGCGGGATACACCGGGGAGCTGTTTTTT CASSLGLAGYTGELFF
TRBJ2-5 TRBD1 - TRBV27 TGTGCCAGCAGTTCCTGGGACAGCCAAGAGACCCAGTACTTC CASSSWDSQETQYF
TRBJ2-2 - - TRBV7-9 TGTGCCGGACGCCCCCCGACAGGCGAACTACGATCCACCGGGGAGCTGTTTTTT CAGRPPTGELRSTGELFF
TRBJ2-7 - - TRBV12-5 TGTGCTAGTGGTTTGGTAGTTTACCCCACGCCCAGCGGCTCCTACGAGCAGTACTTC CASGLVVYPTPSGSYEQYF
TRBJ1-1 - - TRBV12-5 TGTGCTAGTGGCCTAATGCAGGGAGGGAACACTGAAGCTTTCTTT CASGLMQGGNTEAFF
TRBJ2-7 TRBD1 - TRBV18 TGTGCCAGCTCACGGGACAGTACCGAGCAGTACTTC CASSRDSTEQYF
TRBJ2-7 - - TRBV27 TGTGCCAGCAGTCCCCCAGGGGTCGAGCAGTACTTC CASSPPGVEQYF
TRBJ2-3 TRBD2 few TRBV10-1 TGCGCCAGCAGTGAGTCAGGTCTAGCGGACACAGATACGCAGTATTTT CASSESGLADTDTQYF
TRBJ1-2 TRBD1 - TRBV7-9 TGTGCCAGCAGCCCGCTTACGGGACAGGGGAGCTATGGCTACACCTTC CASSPLTGQGSYGYTF